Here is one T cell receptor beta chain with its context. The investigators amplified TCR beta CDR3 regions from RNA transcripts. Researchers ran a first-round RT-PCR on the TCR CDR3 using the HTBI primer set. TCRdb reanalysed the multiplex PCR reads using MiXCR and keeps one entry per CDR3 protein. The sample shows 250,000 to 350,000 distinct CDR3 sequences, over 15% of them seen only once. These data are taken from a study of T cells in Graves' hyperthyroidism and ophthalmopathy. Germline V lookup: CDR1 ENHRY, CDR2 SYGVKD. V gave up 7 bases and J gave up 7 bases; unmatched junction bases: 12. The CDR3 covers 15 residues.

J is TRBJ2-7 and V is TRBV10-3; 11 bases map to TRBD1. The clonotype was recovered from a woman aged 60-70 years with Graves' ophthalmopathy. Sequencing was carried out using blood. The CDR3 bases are TGTGCCATCAACGCACCAGGACAGGGGGCGCCGGAGCAGTACTTC. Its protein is CAINAPGQGAPEQYF.